These 15 T cell receptor beta chains originate from one sample sequenced in a study of T-cell reconstitution after alpha-beta-depleted transplantation in children. The TCRbeta library incorporated unique molecular identifiers. MiXCR, run by TCRdb on the PCR reads, gives a single entry per CDR3 protein. The table includes 200,000 to 300,000 distinct CDR3 sequences, around 7.8% detected once. The material sequenced was PBMCs, mostly from graft donor cells, taken 180 days after TCRalphabeta/CD19-depleted stem cell transplant. Source of these receptors: a male patient aged 5 to 17 who had a stem cell transplant for acute lymphoblastic leukemia, so the T cells may come from the graft donor.

This clonotype was seen more than once but under ten times. The chain employs TRBV18 and TRBJ2-1; 11 bases match TRBD2. CDR1 and CDR2 from the germline V gene are KGHSH and LQKENI. With 3 bases clipped from V and 0 bases from J, the junction kept 10 bases outside the gene matches. This CDR3 is built from 19 residues. The CDR3 is CASSPNLGLAVSSYNEQFF. CDR3 sequence (DNA): TGTGCCAGCTCACCTAACTTGGGACTAGCGGTTAGCTCCTACAATGAGCAGTTCTTC.

Many counts were recorded for this clonotype. This sequence joins TRBV20-1 and TRBJ2-2; 12 bases fit TRBD2. CDR3 length equals 15 residues. The junction had 6 bases not matched to a gene; V was cut back by 4 bases and J by 6 bases. Germline V gene data show CDR1 as DFQATT and CDR2 as SNEGSKA (reference sequence). CDR3: CSAIGLAGFPGELFF. The DNA of the CDR3 is TGCAGTGCTATAGGACTAGCGGGATTTCCCGGGGAGCTGTTTTTT.

This clonotype was seen at least ten times. The chain employs TRBV7-2 and TRBJ2-7, with D maybe TRBD2 (5 bases). The CDR3 is 15 residues long. Germline lookup yields CDR1 SGHTA and CDR2 FQGNSA. V dropped 4 bases and J dropped 2 bases, with 15 bases sitting between them. The CDR3 coding sequence is TGTGCCAGCAGCTCCTACCGGACTGGTCCCTACGAGCAGTACTTC. Translated, it gives CASSSYRTGPYEQYF.

This clonotype was detected ten times or more. At one of its ends the junction is not consistent with the germline gene, which may arise from a read error. This sequence joins TRBV10-3 and TRBJ2-5, with TRBD1 matching over 7 bases. This CDR3 spans 13 amino acids. Germline V gene lookup returns CDR1 ENHRY and CDR2 SYGVKD. CDR3 sequence: CAIRDRAKETQYF. DNA of the CDR3: TGTGCCATCCGTGACAGGGCAAAGGAGACCCAGTACTTC.

A remark on this clonotype: One base away lies a much larger clone, so this may be a sequencing read error. This chain links TRBV28 with TRBJ1-2; 8 positions agree with TRBD1. CDR3 length: 14 residues. Germline CDR1 MDHEN, CDR2 SYDVKM. The CDR3 DNA reads as TGTGCCGGCAGTTCGACAGGGGAACGCTATGGCTACACCTTC. Protein: CAGSSTGERYGYTF.

The sample holds many counts of this clonotype. This chain connects TRBV5-1 to TRBJ1-4; 8 bases align to TRBD1. After removal of 4 bases from V and 3 bases from J, the junction contained 2 bases not matched to a gene. The CDR3 is 14 residues long. The V gene's germline CDR1 is SGHRS and CDR2 YFSETQ. The CDR3 sequence: CASSRDRPNEKLFF. Written as DNA, the CDR3 is TGCGCCAGCAGCCGGGACAGGCCTAATGAAAAACTGTTTTTT.

This clonotype has at least ten counts. V and J are TRBV7-8 and TRBJ2-2; unclear D gene. V lost 4 bases, J lost 2 bases, and 5 bases lay in between. The CDR3 length is 13 residues. CDR1 is SGHVS and CDR2 is FQNEAQ in the germline V gene. The CDR3 bases are TGTGCCAGCAGCTACACAAACACCGGGGAGCTGTTTTTT. It translates to CASSYTNTGELFF.

In its sample, this clonotype was seen many times. V gene TRBV28 combines with J gene TRBJ2-7; 11 bases match TRBD2. The CDR3 length is 16 residues. V trimming: 7 bases; J trimming: 9 bases; junction bases outside the gene matches: 17. From germline, CDR1 is MDHEN and CDR2 SYDVKM. The CDR3 spells CASTLAGGVGVRLQYF. In DNA form, the CDR3 reads TGTGCCAGCACCCTAGCGGGAGGCGTCGGGGTACGATTGCAGTACTTC.

Ten or more counts support this clonotype. The chain joins TRBV7-2 to TRBJ2-7, with D possibly being TRBD1 (6 bases). The CDR3 totals 13 residues. Trimming removed 5 bases from V and 7 bases from J, with 15 bases in between. From germline, CDR1 is SGHTA and CDR2 FQGNSA. CDR3 sequence (DNA): TGTGCCAGCAGCGAGAGGGGGAAACCGGAGCAGTACTTC. Its protein is CASSERGKPEQYF.

This clonotype was seen repeatedly, ten times or more. V and J are TRBV7-7 and TRBJ2-2; D is ambiguous. In germline, CDR1 is SSHAT, CDR2 FNYEAQ (reference sequence). V was clipped by 1 base and J by 5 bases, with 8 bases between them. The CDR3 has 14 amino acids. CDR3 coding DNA: TGTGCCAGCAGCTTAGTTCTAGAGACCGGGGAGCTGTTTTTT. Amino acid sequence: CASSLVLETGELFF. Complete variable domain (other parts from reference TRBV7-7 and TRBJ2-2): GAGVSQSPRYKVTKRGQDVTLRCDPISSHATLYWYQQALGQGPEFLTYFNYEAQPDKSGLPSDRFSAERPEGSISTLTIQRTEQRDSAMYRCASSLVLETGELFFGEGSRLTVL.

This clonotype showed up many times. V and J are TRBV3-1 and TRBJ1-3, with a weak D call TRBD1 (5 bases). Trimming took 3 bases from V and 4 from J, leaving 10 bases between them. The length of the CDR3 is 14 residues. The germline CDR1 and CDR2 sequences are LGHDT and YNNKEL (reference sequence). This CDR3 is CASSQGPSGNTIYF. The CDR3 DNA is TGTGCCAGCAGCCAGGGACCTTCGGGAAACACCATATATTTT.

The DNA for the CDR3 is TGTGCCAGCAGTCTTTCAGACAGGGATTATCAGCCCCAGCATTTT. Translation: CASSLSDRDYQPQHF. The V and J genes are TRBV28 and TRBJ1-5; 7 nucleotides agree with TRBD1. Germline V gene data show CDR1 as MDHEN and CDR2 as SYDVKM. This CDR3 contains 15 residues. Trimming cost V 5 bases and J 5 bases; bases outside gene matches: 9.

The table lists this clonotype with many counts. The chain joins TRBV5-1 to TRBJ2-5; maybe TRBD1 (6 bases). The CDR3 length is 15 residues. Germline CDR1 SGHRS, CDR2 YFSETQ. V was clipped by 1 base and J by 3 bases, with 13 bases between them. The CDR3 is CASSLLGQRKETQYF. The CDR3 bases are TGCGCCAGCAGCTTGCTCGGACAGAGAAAAGAGACCCAGTACTTC.

In this sample, this clonotype turned up many times. As DNA, the CDR3 is TGTGCCAGCAGTTATGCGGGGGCCCCCTACGAGCAGTACTTC. Amino acid sequence: CASSYAGAPYEQYF. The V gene is TRBV6-5, the J gene TRBJ2-7, with D tentatively TRBD2 (7 bases). Germline V lookup: CDR1 MNHEY, CDR2 SVGAGI. This CDR3 is 14 amino acids long. V lost 3 bases and J lost 2, with 11 bases in between.

This clonotype was counted at least ten times. This chain uses TRBV28 with TRBJ2-1, with D perhaps TRBD2 (6 bases). Trimming pared 6 bases from V and 2 bases from J, leaving 14 bases between. CDR1 is MDHEN and CDR2 is SYDVKM in the germline V gene. This CDR3 is 15 amino acids long. Here the CDR3 DNA reads TGTGCCAGCAGATTACGGGGGACCGCCTACAATGAGCAGTTCTTC. Protein product: CASRLRGTAYNEQFF.